These T cell receptor beta chains were read from a single sample in a study of CD8+ T cells in alopecia areata. Produced via immunoSEQ multiplex PCR; TCRdb's table is partial and in-frame only. The sample holds hundreds of thousands of clones, 57% seen once. The input for sequencing was CD4+ T cells sorted from blood, taken at week 0. The receptors here all came from a human donor with alopecia areata. Both conserved end residues are part of each CDR3. The D gene is left open where the match is weak. Rows give clone size only sometimes, using once, few, many, or a class for an expanded clone.

CDR3 DNA | CDR3 protein | V gene | D gene | CDR3 length | J gene | clone size
TGTGCCAGCACCCCGGGACACGGAGGGACTGAAGCTTTCTTT | CASTPGHGGTEAFF | TRBV6-1 | - | 14 | TRBJ1-1 | -
TGCAGCGTACAGGACTTACTCAGCTACGAGCAGTACTTC | CSVQDLLSYEQYF | TRBV29-1 | - | 13 | TRBJ2-7 | -
TGTGCCAGCAGCTTAGGGGGGGCCCCCTCCTACAATGAGCAGTTCTTC | CASSLGGAPSYNEQFF | TRBV11-2 | - | 16 | TRBJ2-1 | few
TGTGCCAGCTCACTTACAGCTGGGGCCGGGGAGCTGTTTTTT | CASSLTAGAGELFF | TRBV18 | - | 14 | TRBJ2-2 | -
TGTGCCAGCAGCTTAGAAAATCAGCCCCAGCATTTT | CASSLENQPQHF | TRBV7-9 | - | 12 | TRBJ1-5 | -
TGTGCCTGGAGTGTATTGGGCGCCGCCGGGGAGCTGTTTTTT | CAWSVLGAAGELFF | TRBV30 | - | 14 | TRBJ2-2 | -
TGTGCCAGCAGCCCAACCACAGGGGCGGAGACCCAGTACTTC | CASSPTTGAETQYF | TRBV7-3 | TRBD1 | 14 | TRBJ2-5 | -
TGTGCCAGTATGAGCGGGAGGTACAATGAGCAGTTCTTC | CASMSGRYNEQFF | TRBV19 | TRBD2 | 13 | TRBJ2-1 | -
TGTGCCTGGAGCCAAGAGGCGAGAGGCTACACCTTC | CAWSQEARGYTF | TRBV30 | - | 12 | TRBJ1-2 | -
TGTGCCAGCAGCCGGCGAGGGGGCTGGGAGACCCAGTACTTC | CASSRRGGWETQYF | TRBV7-9 | TRBD1 | 14 | TRBJ2-5 | once
TGTGCCTGGTCCGGACAGGGGTTATACTACGAGCAGTACTTC | CAWSGQGLYYEQYF | TRBV30 | TRBD1 | 14 | TRBJ2-7 | few
TGTGCCAGCAGTCTCGGACAGGGGAGGGCCTACGAGCAGTACTTC | CASSLGQGRAYEQYF | TRBV6-5 | TRBD1 | 15 | TRBJ2-7 | -
TGTGCCAGCAGTATTTCCGGGACAGCCAAAAACATTCAGTACTTC | CASSISGTAKNIQYF | TRBV7-9 | - | 15 | TRBJ2-4 | -
TGCAGCGCTGGGGACAGAGGCGATGGAAAACTGTTTTTT | CSAGDRGDGKLFF | TRBV29-1 | TRBD1 | 13 | TRBJ1-4 | -
TGTGCCAGCAGCTTAGTAGGCGGACCTAGCACAGATACGCAGTATTTT | CASSLVGGPSTDTQYF | TRBV7-2 | - | 16 | TRBJ2-3 | -
TGTGCCAGCAGATGGGAGAACAATGAGCAGTTCTTC | CASRWENNEQFF | TRBV2 | - | 12 | TRBJ2-1 | -
TGCGCCAGCAGCTTGGGCGGCGGCGGGGGACGGACAGATACGCAGTATTTT | CASSLGGGGGRTDTQYF | TRBV5-1 | TRBD2 | 17 | TRBJ2-3 | -
TGTGCCAGTAGTCCATCTCAGGGACGGAACTATGGCTACACCTTC | CASSPSQGRNYGYTF | TRBV19 | - | 15 | TRBJ1-2 | -
TGTGCCAGCAGCCCTGGGTGGGGGAACATTCAGTACTTC | CASSPGWGNIQYF | TRBV5-4 | - | 13 | TRBJ2-4 | -
TGTGCCTGGAGACCGACCGGGACAGGGGGCGGCTCGAACACCGGGGAGCTGTTTTTT | CAWRPTGTGGGSNTGELFF | TRBV30 | TRBD1 | 19 | TRBJ2-2 | few
TGCAGCGTTGAAGCTTCCCTTTACAATGAGCAGTTCTTC | CSVEASLYNEQFF | TRBV29-1 | - | 13 | TRBJ2-1 | -
TGTGCCAGCAGCGGATCAGGGGTCGGCTACACCTTC | CASSGSGVGYTF | TRBV9 | - | 12 | TRBJ1-2 | -
TGTGCCAGCAGCTCCCCCGGGGGGCTACGCGGGGAGCTGTTTTTT | CASSSPGGLRGELFF | TRBV5-6 | - | 15 | TRBJ2-2 | -
TGTGCCAGCAGTCCCCCAGGGGATGGCTACACCTTC | CASSPPGDGYTF | TRBV28 | - | 12 | TRBJ1-2 | -
TGTGCCAGCAGCACACAAAACCGGGACCATCACGTCCTCCACTTT | CASSTQNRDHHVLHF | TRBV7-2 | - | 15 | TRBJ1-6 | -
TGTGCCAGCAGCCCCGGGTTTTCCTCGGTTGTCTATGAGCAGTTCTTC | CASSPGFSSVVYEQFF | TRBV7-9 | - | 16 | TRBJ2-1 | few
TGTGCCAGCAGCGCCAACAGGGTGGGGGCAGAGACCCAGTACTTC | CASSANRVGAETQYF | TRBV7-8 | - | 15 | TRBJ2-5 | once
TGTGCCAGCAGTCTACAGGTGTCCAGAGTGGCCCAGTACTTC | CASSLQVSRVAQYF | TRBV6-6 | - | 14 | TRBJ2-5 | once
TGTGCCAGCAGTGAATCACCTCGGACGGGAAACACTGAAGCTTTCTTT | CASSESPRTGNTEAFF | TRBV25-1 | - | 16 | TRBJ1-1 | few
TGTGCCAGCAGTGCGGGTCAGACCGGGGGGACTGAAGCTTTCTTT | CASSAGQTGGTEAFF | TRBV6-1 | - | 15 | TRBJ1-1 | -
TGCAGCGTAAGTAGAGGGGAACTTGGCGAGCAGTACTTC | CSVSRGELGEQYF | TRBV29-1 | - | 13 | TRBJ2-7 | -
TGTGCCAGCAGCTTAATTGAAGAGACCCAGTACTTC | CASSLIEETQYF | TRBV7-9 | - | 12 | TRBJ2-5 | few
TGTGCCAGCAGCTTAGGTCCTACAGGGTCGATGAATCAGCCCCAGCATTTT | CASSLGPTGSMNQPQHF | TRBV7-8 | - | 17 | TRBJ1-5 | -
TGTGCCAGCAGTGAAACAGGGGGCGCTGGGGCCAACGTCCTGACTTTC | CASSETGGAGANVLTF | TRBV6-1 | TRBD1 | 16 | TRBJ2-6 | -
TGTGCCTGCCAGGGACAGTCTTTTAATCAGCCCCAGCATTTT | CACQGQSFNQPQHF | TRBV30 | TRBD1 | 14 | TRBJ1-5 | few
TGTGCCAGCAGCGTGAACATCGTTGGGGCTGAAGCTTTCTTT | CASSVNIVGAEAFF | TRBV7-8 | - | 14 | TRBJ1-1 | -
TGTGCCAGCAGTTTAGTAGGGGGAGATACGCAGTATTTT | CASSLVGGDTQYF | TRBV27 | - | 13 | TRBJ2-3 | -
TGTGCCAGCAGCTCTCGTACAGATACGCAGTATTTT | CASSSRTDTQYF | TRBV11-2 | - | 12 | TRBJ2-3 | few
TGCGCCGTCCTGAGGGGCTCCGGGGAGCTGTTTTTT | CAVLRGSGELFF | TRBV5-1 | - | 12 | TRBJ2-2 | few
TGTGCCAGCGGCCCACGACGGGGAATCTACGAGCAGTACTTC | CASGPRRGIYEQYF | TRBV2 | - | 14 | TRBJ2-7 | few
TGTGCCTGGAGTTTCCCCGGAGGCCGAGGAGAGACCCAGTACTTC | CAWSFPGGRGETQYF | TRBV30 | - | 15 | TRBJ2-5 | -
TGTGCCAGCAGCTTAGAGGGACAGAACTATGGCTACACCTTC | CASSLEGQNYGYTF | TRBV7-9 | TRBD1 | 14 | TRBJ1-2 | -
TGCGCCAGCAGCTATTCAGGACAGGGGAGAATCTCTGGGGCCAACGTCCTGACTTTC | CASSYSGQGRISGANVLTF | TRBV5-1 | TRBD1 | 19 | TRBJ2-6 | -
TGTGCCAGCAGCCCGCGGCAGGGCCCCTACGAGCAGTACTTC | CASSPRQGPYEQYF | TRBV5-6 | - | 14 | TRBJ2-7 | -
TGTGCCAGCAGCCCCACTAGAAACGAGCAGTACTTC | CASSPTRNEQYF | TRBV6-5 | - | 12 | TRBJ2-7 | -
TGTGCCAGCAGCTTAACGGGACTTTCCCACGAGCAGTACTTC | CASSLTGLSHEQYF | TRBV7-3 | - | 14 | TRBJ2-7 | -
TGTGCCAGCATGGGGGGGGCTGGTTCACCCCTCCACTTT | CASMGGAGSPLHF | TRBV27 | - | 13 | TRBJ1-6 | few
TGCGCCAGCAGCCAAGTCGAGTCTAGCGGGAGGGGTGAGCAGTTCTTC | CASSQVESSGRGEQFF | TRBV4-1 | TRBD2 | 16 | TRBJ2-1 | -
TGTGCCAGCAGTGACTGGACAGGGGGCGCTAACTATGGCTACACCTTC | CASSDWTGGANYGYTF | TRBV6-1 | TRBD1 | 16 | TRBJ1-2 | once
TGTGCCATCAGTGTAGCGGGGGGCCAAAACATTCAGTACTTC | CAISVAGGQNIQYF | TRBV10-3 | TRBD2 | 14 | TRBJ2-4 | few
TGTGCCAGTAGTCCGCCACAGGGGAATCAGCCCCAGCATTTT | CASSPPQGNQPQHF | TRBV19 | TRBD1 | 14 | TRBJ1-5 | many
TGTGCCAGCAGTGAATTGGGCCTGACAGATACGCAGTATTTT | CASSELGLTDTQYF | TRBV2 | - | 14 | TRBJ2-3 | -
TGTGCCATCAGTGAGGTGAACTCCTACAATGAGCAGTTCTTC | CAISEVNSYNEQFF | TRBV10-3 | - | 14 | TRBJ2-1 | few
TGCAGCGCCAGGGGGCTAGCGGGCAATGAGCAGTTCTTC | CSARGLAGNEQFF | TRBV29-1 | - | 13 | TRBJ2-1 | -
TGTGCCAGCAGTCAGGACAGGGGGCTTCGGCTGTTTTTT | CASSQDRGLRLFF | TRBV6-5 | TRBD1 | 13 | TRBJ1-4 | -
TGTGCCAGCAGCGGACAGGGAGGATGGAATTCACCCCTCCACTTT | CASSGQGGWNSPLHF | TRBV9 | TRBD1 | 15 | TRBJ1-6 | few
TGCACCAGCGGCCTTGGACTAGCGGGGGGTCATCGCGGGGAGCTGTTTTTT | CTSGLGLAGGHRGELFF | TRBV1 | - | 17 | TRBJ2-2 | -
TGTGCCTGGAGTGTGGATACGCAGTATTTT | CAWSVDTQYF | TRBV30 | - | 10 | TRBJ2-3 | -
TGTGCCTGGAGTTCAAACTACGAGCAGTACTTC | CAWSSNYEQYF | TRBV30 | - | 11 | TRBJ2-7 | -